The 4 T cell receptor beta chains given below trace back to one sample, sequenced in a study of OX40 agonist ivuxolimab in advanced cancers. Clones were sequenced by immunoSEQ multiplex PCR, and TCRdb holds only the in-frame ones, with some missing. The sample holds tens of thousands of clones, 84% seen once. The sequencing used CD4+ or CD8+ T cells sorted from blood, collected in a trial of the OX40 agonist ivuxolimab. Receptors originate from an adult with an advanced solid tumor such as melanoma, head and neck, liver or kidney cancer.

This clone has at least ten counts. The rearrangement joins TRBV6-4 to TRBJ2-1; 8 bases are shared with TRBD2. CDR1 and CDR2 (germline): MRHNA, SNTAGT. The CDR3 is 15 residues long. V lost 2 bases to trimming and J lost 2 bases; unmatched junction nucleotides: 2. The CDR3 sequence: CASSDKAGAYNEQFF. The CDR3 DNA sequence: TGTGCCAGCAGTGACAAAGCGGGAGCCTACAATGAGCAGTTCTTC.

This chain joins TRBV6-5 and TRBJ1-1, with TRBD1 matching over 7 bases. Per the germline V gene, CDR1 is MNHEY and CDR2 is SVGAGI. The V segment lost 4 bases and the J segment 11 bases; nucleotides outside the gene matches: 4. CDR3 length equals 11 residues. The CDR3 is CASSFTGVAFF. CDR3 bases: TGTGCCAGCAGTTTTACAGGGGTGGCTTTCTTT.

The chain recombines TRBV18 with TRBJ1-1, with D tentatively TRBD1 (6 bases). The germline V gene encodes CDR1 KGHSH and CDR2 LQKENI. The CDR3 is 15 residues long. Trimming removed 5 bases from V and 5 bases from J, with 18 bases in between. CDR3 sequence reads: CASSTSGRGMTEAFF. The CDR3 DNA reads TGTGCCAGCTCAACCTCGGGCAGGGGTATGACTGAAGCTTTCTTT.

A single count supports this clone. The chain joins TRBV6-4 to TRBJ1-5, with D unclear. Trimming stripped 0 bases from V and 10 bases from J, with 10 bases between. The CDR3 has 13 residues. CDR1 is MRHNA, CDR2 SNTAGT, per germline. The CDR3 loop is CASSDSSAGPQHF. CDR3 nucleotide sequence: TGTGCCAGCAGTGACTCGTCGGCAGGACCCCAGCATTTT.